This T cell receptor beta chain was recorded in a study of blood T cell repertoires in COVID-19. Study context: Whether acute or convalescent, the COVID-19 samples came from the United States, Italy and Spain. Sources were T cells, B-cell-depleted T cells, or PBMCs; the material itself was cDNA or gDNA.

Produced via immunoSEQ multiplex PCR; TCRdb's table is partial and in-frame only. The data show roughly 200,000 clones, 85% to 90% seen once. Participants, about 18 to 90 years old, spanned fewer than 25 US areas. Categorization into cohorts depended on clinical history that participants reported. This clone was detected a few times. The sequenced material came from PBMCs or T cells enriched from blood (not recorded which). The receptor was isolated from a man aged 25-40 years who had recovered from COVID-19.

The CDR3 sequence is CASSVVAKDSGNTIYF. The CDR3 DNA reads TGTGCCAGCAGCGTAGTGGCAAAAGACTCTGGAAACACCATATATTTT. The rearrangement uses TRBV9 and TRBJ1-3; D not resolved. Germline loops: CDR1 SGDLS, CDR2 YYNGEE. This CDR3 is 16 amino acids long. Trimming took 0 bases from V and 0 from J, leaving 10 bases between them.